A selection of T cell receptor beta chains follows, all from one sample in a study of blood T cell repertoires in COVID-19. Using immunoSEQ multiplex PCR, the repertoire was profiled, and TCRdb retains in-frame clones only, with some absent. The sample lists approximately 360,000 clones, about 90% occurring once. Input material: peripheral blood. Receptor source: a man aged 18 to 30 with active or convalescent COVID-19. Each CDR3 is given without its conserved first and last residue. The order of the fields is V gene, CDR3 protein.

v_call: TRBV5-4
cdr3_aa: ASTGEGLAGIYNEQF

v_call: TRBV28
cdr3_aa: ASSLPASETDTQY

v_call: TRBV28
cdr3_aa: ASRPATTGRGSPLH

v_call: TRBV7-2
cdr3_aa: ASSFGPGSSYNSPLH

v_call: TRBV4-3
cdr3_aa: ASSQDRLGANYGYT

v_call: TRBV28
cdr3_aa: ASSLWGTANYGYT

v_call: TRBV19
cdr3_aa: ASATSGYYNEQF

v_call: TRBV11-2
cdr3_aa: ASRAPGTGFYEQY

v_call: TRBV9
cdr3_aa: ASSVGGTGVGYEQY

v_call: TRBV3-1/TRBV3-2
cdr3_aa: ASSQGQGNTEAF

v_call: TRBV19
cdr3_aa: ASSIAGLAVFYEQF

v_call: TRBV28
cdr3_aa: ASSLSTDKKPQH

v_call: TRBV19
cdr3_aa: ASSLATGLATNNEQF

v_call: TRBV9
cdr3_aa: ASSVGQGITDTQY

v_call: TRBV7-6
cdr3_aa: ASSHVAGGYTDTQY

v_call: TRBV7-9
cdr3_aa: ASSLVRVPGELF

v_call: TRBV4-3
cdr3_aa: ASSPHGGAILDSPLH

v_call: TRBV7-6
cdr3_aa: ASSPTGTGGINGYT

v_call: TRBV6-6
cdr3_aa: AGSRGFGEAF

v_call: TRBV7-9
cdr3_aa: ASSSPTDNEQF

v_call: TRBV15
cdr3_aa: ATSPGGHLEAF

v_call: TRBV3-1/TRBV3-2
cdr3_aa: ASSQVRSMKRRPSSYNSPLH

v_call: TRBV15
cdr3_aa: ATSRGGTGMNTEAF

v_call: TRBV2
cdr3_aa: ASGEIATNEKLF

v_call: TRBV28
cdr3_aa: ASSPQFGELF

v_call: TRBV10-3
cdr3_aa: AISERGGETQY